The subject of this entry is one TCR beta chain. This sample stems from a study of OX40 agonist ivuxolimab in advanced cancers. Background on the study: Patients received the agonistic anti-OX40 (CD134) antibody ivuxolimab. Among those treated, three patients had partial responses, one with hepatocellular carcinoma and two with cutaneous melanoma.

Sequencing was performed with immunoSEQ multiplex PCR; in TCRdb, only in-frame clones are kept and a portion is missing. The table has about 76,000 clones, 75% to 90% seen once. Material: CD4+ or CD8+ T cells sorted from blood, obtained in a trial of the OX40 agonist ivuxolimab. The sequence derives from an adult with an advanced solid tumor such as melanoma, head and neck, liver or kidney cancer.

The CDR3 nucleotides are TGCAGCGTTGCCGGGACTATTAACACTGAAGCTTTCTTT. Residues: CSVAGTINTEAFF. The genes are TRBV29-1 and TRBJ1-1; D may be TRBD1 (5 bases). The V end was cut by 4 bases, the J end by 2 bases, with 11 bases between. Looked up from germline, CDR1 is SQVTM and CDR2 is ANQGSEA. This CDR3 comprises 13 residues.